This T cell receptor (beta chain) was sequenced during a study of T cell repertoires in ileal Crohn's disease. The CDR3 runs to 15 residues. Germline-derived CDR1 and CDR2 are MGHRA and YSYEKL. V was cut by 0 bases and J by 4 bases, with 12 bases left in between. This clone was recorded only once. Patients were adults with ileal or ileocolonic Crohn's disease needing resection. The protocol was immunoSEQ multiplex PCR, while the TCRdb copy is restricted to in-frame clones and leaves out a portion. The repertoire holds fewer than 20,000 clones, with 50% to 75% as singletons. The chain employs TRBV4-1 and TRBJ1-2, with D possibly matching TRBD1 (5 bases). Source material: ileal tissue. The sequence came from an adult with Crohn's disease. The CDR3 DNA reads as TGCGCCAGCAGCCAAGATTTCCAGGGATTCTATGGCTACACCTTC. Residues: CASSQDFQGFYGYTF.